This T cell receptor beta chain came from a study of blood T cell repertoires in COVID-19 (dated by TCRdb to the early 2020s). Turning to the overall study: Samples from collaborators originated in the United States, Italy and Spain and spanned both the acute and convalescent phases of COVID-19. The prospective study material was composed of cDNA or gDNA derived from T cells, B-cell-depleted T cells, or PBMCs. Deeply sampled blood TCRbeta repertoires from subjects exposed to, actively infected with, or recovered from COVID-19 were included in the dataset. The repertoires were released in a freely available public database intended as a resource for research on the immune response to SARS-CoV-2. The samples were drawn from the first 160 participants of the ongoing ImmuneRACE study and from 1,200 or so subjects provided by 6 global collaborators. A de-identified subject ID, COVID-19 status, age in years and sex were almost always included in the sample metadata. Where available, HLA class I and class II types were taken from metadata supplied by the sample provider and were not determined by assay-based typing.

The research as a whole found: The amount of clinical and demographic metadata varied by source and participant and was provided uncurated.

From the germline V gene (reference sequence), CDR1 is SEHNR and CDR2 is FQNEAQ. The CDR3 has 15 amino acids, counting the end cysteine and phenylalanine. Solely the CDR3 DNA is kept, with 45 bases framed from the first base. Trimming removed 5 bases from V and 4 bases from J; the gene matches leave 7 bases unexplained. Turning to this clone: Its antigen remains undetermined. No base-level quality is on record; no much larger clone is a single base apart.

The immunoSEQ Assay, a bias-controlled multiplex PCR, was used to amplify TCRbeta CDR3 regions from genomic DNA. As for the original processing: The number of nucleated cells in each sample was estimated from the amplification of reference gene primers within the assay. Sequence reads were collapsed and filtered to measure the absolute abundance of every unique TCRbeta CDR3 rearrangement. For each sample, productive Simpson clonality was calculated as the square root of Simpson's diversity index across productive rearrangements. Sourced from immuneACCESS, this table was stored by TCRdb with only in-frame sequences that have V and J called. A share of the clones is absent; for the studies checked, an unresolved V gene accounts for under half, and the remainder has no known explanation. V, J and clone size reflect that table, while D and trimming were determined from the DNA. The sample table records about 240,000 clones; almost 85% of these occur just once. Together, the top ten hold roughly 4.6% of the sample.

One collaborating source in Seattle enrolled patients during active infection and followed them longitudinally through the course of disease. Each collaborating institution followed its own protocols to collect whole blood in K2EDTA tubes. For TCRbeta analysis, collaborators shipped samples in one of three forms: frozen whole blood, isolated PBMCs, or DNA extracted from either of those sample types. The source material was peripheral blood. The chain uses TRBV7-9 and TRBJ2-5, and TRBD2 matches 10 of the central bases. This TCR derives from a man in his fifties with COVID-19, enrolled during active disease. DNA sequence: TGTGCCAGCAGCACAGCGGGGGGGCGAGGAGAGACCCAGTACTTC. This translates into CASSTAGGRGETQYF.